What follows describes a single TCR beta chain. Its antigen is currently unknown. No neoadjuvant therapy was given to the selected pancreatic ductal adenocarcinoma patients before their surgery. The CDR3 consists of 15 residues. V was clipped by 6 bases and J by 0 bases, with 12 bases between them. Germline V gene data show CDR1 as MNHEY and CDR2 as SVGAGI. The sample is drawn from a study of T cells in pancreatic ductal adenocarcinoma. Clones were read by immunoSEQ multiplex PCR, and TCRdb kept only the in-frame ones, dropping some. The sample yields over 85,000 clones, about 95% seen once. Study results and limitations: No significant tumor-blood clonality difference; means were about 0.12 and 0.073. Tumor-versus-blood clonality comparisons may be biased toward lower tumor diversity.

The sequence derives from a human donor with pancreatic ductal adenocarcinoma. The sequenced sample consisted of PBMCs. The chain is built from TRBV6-5 and TRBJ2-1; tentative D call: TRBD1 (6 bases). CDR3 sequence reads: CASRPGTSSYNEQFF. DNA of the CDR3: TGTGCCAGCAGACCCGGGACATCCTCCTACAATGAGCAGTTCTTC.